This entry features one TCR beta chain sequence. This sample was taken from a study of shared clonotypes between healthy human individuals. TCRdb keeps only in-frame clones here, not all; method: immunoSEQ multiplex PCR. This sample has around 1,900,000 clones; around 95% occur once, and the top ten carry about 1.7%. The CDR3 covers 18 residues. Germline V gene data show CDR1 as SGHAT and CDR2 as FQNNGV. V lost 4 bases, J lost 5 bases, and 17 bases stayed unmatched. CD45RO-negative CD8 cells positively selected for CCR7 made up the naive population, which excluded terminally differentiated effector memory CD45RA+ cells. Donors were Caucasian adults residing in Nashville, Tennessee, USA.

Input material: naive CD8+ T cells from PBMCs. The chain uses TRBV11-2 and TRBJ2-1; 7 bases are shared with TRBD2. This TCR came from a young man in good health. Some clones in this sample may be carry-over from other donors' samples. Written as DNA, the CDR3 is TGTGCCAGCAGCTCATGGCCCACAACTAGCGCCCGGGACAATGAGCAGTTCTTC. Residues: CASSSWPTTSARDNEQFF.